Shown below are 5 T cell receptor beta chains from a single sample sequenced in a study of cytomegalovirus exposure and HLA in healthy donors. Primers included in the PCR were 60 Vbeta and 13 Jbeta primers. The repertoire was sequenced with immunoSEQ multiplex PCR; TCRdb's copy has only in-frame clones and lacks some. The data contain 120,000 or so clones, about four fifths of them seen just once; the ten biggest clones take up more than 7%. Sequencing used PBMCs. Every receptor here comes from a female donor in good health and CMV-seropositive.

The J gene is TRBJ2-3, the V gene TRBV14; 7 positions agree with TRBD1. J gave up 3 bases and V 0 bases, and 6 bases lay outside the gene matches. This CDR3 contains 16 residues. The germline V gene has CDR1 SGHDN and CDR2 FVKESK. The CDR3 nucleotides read TGTGCCAGCAGCCAAGAGACAGGGAGTTGGACAGATACGCAGTATTTT. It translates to CASSQETGSWTDTQYF.

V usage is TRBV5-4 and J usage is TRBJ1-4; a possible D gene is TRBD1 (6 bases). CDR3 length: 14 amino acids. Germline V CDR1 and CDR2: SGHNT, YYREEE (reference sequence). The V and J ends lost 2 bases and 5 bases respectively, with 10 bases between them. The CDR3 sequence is CASSLGGVNEKLFF. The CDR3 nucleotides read TGTGCCAGCAGCTTAGGGGGTGTGAATGAAAAACTGTTTTTT.

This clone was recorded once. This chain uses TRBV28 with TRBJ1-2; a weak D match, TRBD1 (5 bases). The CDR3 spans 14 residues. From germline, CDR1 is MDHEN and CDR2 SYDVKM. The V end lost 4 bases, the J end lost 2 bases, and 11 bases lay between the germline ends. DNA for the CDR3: TGTGCCAGCAGTTCCGGGGGTCGGAACTATGGCTACACCTTC. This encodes CASSSGGRNYGYTF.

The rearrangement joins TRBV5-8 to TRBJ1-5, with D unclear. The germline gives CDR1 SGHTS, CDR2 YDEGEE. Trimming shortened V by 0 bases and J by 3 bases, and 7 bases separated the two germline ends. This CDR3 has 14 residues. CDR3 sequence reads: CASSLGADNQPQHF. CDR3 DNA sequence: TGTGCCAGCAGCTTGGGGGCAGACAATCAGCCCCAGCATTTT.

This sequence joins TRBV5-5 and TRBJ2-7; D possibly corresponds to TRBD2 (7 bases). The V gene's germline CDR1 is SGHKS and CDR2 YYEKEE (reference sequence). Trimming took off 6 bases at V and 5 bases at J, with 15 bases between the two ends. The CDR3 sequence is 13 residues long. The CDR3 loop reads CASTRSGGNEQYF. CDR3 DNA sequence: TGTGCCAGCACCCGCTCGGGGGGCAACGAGCAGTACTTC.